This TCR beta chain was documented in a study of Graves' ophthalmopathy and Graves' hyperthyroidism. Researchers took RNA transcripts and amplified TCR beta CDR3 regions from them. Second-round multiplex PCR came after first-round RT-PCR with HTBI primers. TCRdb recomputed calls from the multiplex PCR reads with MiXCR, one row per CDR3 protein. This repertoire shows about 39,000 distinct CDR3 sequences, roughly 50% found once; its top ten account for 26%. The CDR3 extends over 15 amino acids. The trim removed 4 bases at V and 0 bases at J, leaving 7 bases unmatched. Germline lookup yields CDR1 SGHRS and CDR2 YFSETQ. This clonotype was recorded at least ten times.

This receptor was taken from an adult woman with stable Graves' hyperthyroidism. Material for sequencing was peripheral blood. The rearrangement joins TRBV5-1 to TRBJ2-7; TRBD1 matches at 7 bases. The CDR3 coding sequence is TGCGCCAGCAGCGCCGGGACAGATAGCTCCTACGAGCAGTACTTC. It is translated as CASSAGTDSSYEQYF.